The entry below describes one T cell receptor beta chain. Its antigen is not known. The PCR used 60 Vbeta and 13 Jbeta primers. The method was immunoSEQ multiplex PCR; TCRdb's version includes in-frame clones alone and lacks a portion of them. The table records some 120,000 clones, 75% to 85% of them present only once. These data are taken from a study of cytomegalovirus exposure and HLA in healthy donors. Broader study findings: CMV serostatus alone was available as immune exposure information.

The CDR3 has 15 residues. V was shortened by 1 base and J by 2 bases, with 10 bases between the two germline ends. Germline V gene sequence: CDR1 KGHSH, CDR2 LQKENI. This chain connects TRBV18 to TRBJ2-3, with D hard to call. This clonotype was obtained from a man aged 25-40 years in good health and CMV-seronegative. The specimen was PBMCs. CDR3 DNA: TGTGCCAGCTCACCACGGAGAGAGGCCACAGATACGCAGTATTTT. Residues: CASSPRREATDTQYF.